One sample yielded the 15 T cell receptor beta chains listed below, sequenced in a study of blood T cell repertoires in COVID-19. Profiling relied on immunoSEQ multiplex PCR, and the TCRdb table lists in-frame clones only, not all of them. The sample lists 50,000 to 65,000 clones; roughly 90% were seen once. Source material: peripheral blood. The receptors originated from a man aged 55 to 69 with acute or convalescent COVID-19.

This chain uses TRBV4-1 with TRBJ2-5; D may be TRBD2 (6 bases). The V gene's germline CDR1 is MGHRA and CDR2 YSYEKL. V lost 3 bases and J lost 5, with 16 bases in between. The CDR3 extends over 15 amino acids. The CDR3 spells CASSQEGLSRETQYF. The CDR3, as DNA: TGCGCCAGCAGCCAGGAGGGACTTAGCAGGGAGACCCAGTACTTC.

This chain's CDR3 is CASSLGGGPSEAFF. In DNA form, the CDR3 reads TGTGCCAGCAGCTTAGGGGGGGGTCCCTCTGAAGCTTTCTTT. V gene TRBV11-3 combines with J gene TRBJ1-1; a possible D gene is TRBD1 (5 bases). The CDR3 covers 14 residues. From germline, CDR1 is SGHNT and CDR2 YENEEA. V gave up 1 base and J gave up 6 bases, with 12 bases separating them.

The V gene is TRBV6-6, the J gene TRBJ1-5; TRBD1 agrees at 8 bases. After removal of 6 bases from V and 6 bases from J, the junction contained 4 bases not matched to a gene. Germline assignment: CDR1 MNHNY and CDR2 SVGAGI (reference sequence). The CDR3 sequence is 13 residues long. In nucleotides, the CDR3 is TGTGCCAGCAGAGGACAGGGAGTTCAGCCCCAGCATTTT. It codes for CASRGQGVQPQHF.

The rearrangement joins TRBV20-1 to TRBJ2-3, with TRBD2 identical over 16 bases. With 5 bases clipped from V and 5 bases from J, the junction kept 19 bases outside the gene matches. There are 20 residues in the CDR3. Germline values: CDR1 DFQATT, CDR2 SNEGSKA (reference sequence). The CDR3 is CSARAWETGLAGGPEDTQYF. The CDR3 DNA reads TGCAGTGCTCGTGCCTGGGAGACGGGACTAGCGGGGGGGCCAGAAGATACGCAGTATTTT.

The rearrangement uses TRBV7-4 and TRBJ2-3; possible D gene TRBD1, 5 bases. This CDR3 is built from 12 residues. The ends were cut back, 3 bases at V and 6 bases at J, with 7 bases in the middle. In germline, CDR1 is SGHVT, CDR2 SQSDAQ. In DNA form, the CDR3 reads TGTGCCAGCAGCTTCCAGGGTGATACGCAGTATTTT. This encodes CASSFQGDTQYF.

The rearrangement links TRBV6-1 to TRBJ1-2; D not resolved. Germline V CDR1 and CDR2: MNHNS, SASEGT. The length of the CDR3 is 13 residues. Trimming removed 3 bases from V and 5 bases from J, with 10 bases in between. The CDR3 DNA is TGTGCCAGCAGTGAGGGGAGCTCTTATGGCTACACCTTC. It is translated as CASSEGSSYGYTF.

This clone has more than one count but fewer than ten. This chain joins TRBV2 and TRBJ2-3; D gene uncertain. V was clipped by 4 bases and J by 1 base, with 9 bases between them. Germline loops: CDR1 SNHLY, CDR2 FYNNEI. The CDR3 length is 14 residues. CDR3 region: CASSGPGGTDTQYF. The CDR3 DNA follows: TGTGCCAGCAGTGGACCCGGAGGCACAGATACGCAGTATTTT.

The V and J genes are TRBV9 and TRBJ2-7; tentatively, D is TRBD1 (7 bases). CDR1 is SGDLS and CDR2 is YYNGEE in the germline V gene. CDR3 size: 13 residues. The V end was cut by 3 bases, the J end by 6 bases, with 13 bases between. The CDR3 loop is CASSGQGLREQYF. The CDR3 nucleotides are TGTGCCAGCAGCGGACAGGGACTGCGCGAGCAGTACTTC.

This chain uses TRBV6-1 with TRBJ1-5, with 8 bases matching TRBD1. Looked up from germline, CDR1 is MNHNS and CDR2 is SASEGT. V lost 3 bases and J lost 6; bases outside the gene matches: 4. The CDR3 contains 14 residues. This chain's CDR3 is CASSDQGAGQPQHF. The CDR3 DNA reads TGTGCCAGCAGTGATCAGGGGGCGGGTCAGCCCCAGCATTTT.

This rearrangement joins TRBV6-1 to TRBJ1-4; a weak D match, TRBD1 (5 bases). The CDR3 is made up of 18 amino acids. Trimming cost V 2 bases and J 3 bases, with 19 bases left between them. Germline values: CDR1 MNHNS, CDR2 SASEGT. This CDR3 reads CASSESKGRVVSNEKLFF. CDR3 coding DNA: TGTGCCAGCAGTGAATCTAAGGGGCGAGTGGTATCTAATGAAAAACTGTTTTTT.

This clone was seen just once. The chain links TRBV27 to TRBJ2-1; unclear D gene. V was shortened by 2 bases and J by 10 bases, with 12 bases between the two germline ends. Germline V gene sequence: CDR1 MNHEY, CDR2 SMNVEV (reference sequence). The CDR3 extends over 13 amino acids. For the CDR3, the DNA is TGTGCCAGCAGTTTAAGAGCCCCCCCCGAGCAGTTCTTC. This encodes CASSLRAPPEQFF.

The rearrangement links TRBV7-9 to TRBJ2-2; D perhaps matches TRBD1 (6 bases). CDR1 and CDR2 from the germline V gene are SEHNR and FQNEAQ (reference sequence). This CDR3 has 14 amino acids. Trimming cost V 5 bases and J 7 bases, with 14 bases left between them. CDR3 sequence (DNA): TGTGCCAGCAGCGCCCGGACAGATGGCGGGGAGCTGTTTTTT. It encodes CASSARTDGGELFF.

J is TRBJ2-7 and V is TRBV19, with 11 bases fitting TRBD2. V was clipped by 8 bases and J by 3 bases; unmatched bases: 15. Per the germline V gene, CDR1 is LNHDA and CDR2 is SQIVND (reference sequence). The CDR3 totals 17 residues. CDR3 loop: CASSTGGTSGSFYEQYF. CDR3 nucleotides: TGTGCCAGTTCCACAGGGGGCACTAGCGGGAGTTTCTACGAGCAGTACTTC.

The chain employs TRBV6-5 and TRBJ2-5, with D perhaps TRBD1 (5 bases). The germline gives CDR1 MNHEY, CDR2 SVGAGI. The CDR3 contains 13 residues. Between the trimmed V and J ends, which lost 2 bases and 4 bases, there was a span of 8 bases. CDR3 sequence: CASSYRGIETQYF. The CDR3 DNA reads TGTGCCAGCAGTTACAGGGGAATAGAGACCCAGTACTTC.

The rearrangement joins TRBV19 to TRBJ2-7, with 9 bases that match TRBD1. Germline lookup yields CDR1 LNHDA and CDR2 SQIVND (reference sequence). The CDR3 length is 15 residues. V lost 4 bases to trimming and J lost 5 bases; unmatched junction nucleotides: 9. The CDR3 nucleotides read TGTGCCAGTAGTACGACCGGGACAGGGTTACACGAGCAGTACTTC. The encoded protein is CASSTTGTGLHEQYF.